This T cell receptor beta chain was sequenced for a study of identical twins. Template switching introduced a universal primer site, and the cDNA bore unique molecular identifiers. Each CDR3 protein gets one entry after TCRdb re-called the 5' RACE reads with MiXCR. The table lists about 240,000 distinct CDR3 sequences, roughly a tenth of them singletons. Many counts were recorded for this clonotype. V dropped 6 bases and J dropped 1; count of bases not matched to a gene: 9. The CDR3 length is 17 residues. This TCR derives from a man between 50 and 59 years old in good health. The material sequenced was memory T cells sorted from blood. V and J are TRBV12-3 or TRBV12-4 and TRBJ2-2; 9 bases line up with TRBD1. The CDR3, as DNA: TGTGCCAGCAGCCGGGACAGGGCCGGGGAGAACACCGGGGAGCTGTTTTTT. Its protein is CASSRDRAGENTGELFF.